The 22 T cell receptor beta chains presented below share a single source sample, sequenced in a study of T cells expressing NK-cell markers. TCRdb reprocessed the 5' RACE reads, keeping one entry per CDR3 protein, no DNA. This listing includes about 160,000 distinct CDR3 sequences. The sequenced material came from blood T cells: a sorted CD56 or NKG2C T cell subset, CD4+ or CD8+ T cells, or bulk PBMC T cells (not recorded which). Every receptor here comes from a woman between 18 and 75 years old in good health.

V gene TRBV5-1 combines with J gene TRBJ2-5; lacking DNA, the TRBD2 call made by TCRdb goes unchecked. The CDR3 extends over 17 amino acids. Germline V gene sequence: CDR1 SGHRS, CDR2 YFSETQ. The CDR3 sequence is CASSLGGSGGIQETQYF. Full variable domain (missing parts from reference TRBV5-1 and TRBJ2-5): KAGVTQTPRYLIKTRGQQVTLSCSPISGHRSVSWYQQTPGQGLQFLFEYFSETQRNKGNFPGRFSGRQFSNSRSEMNVSTLELGDSALYLCASSLGGSGGIQETQYFGPGTRLLVL.

V is TRBV28 and J is TRBJ1-1; TCRdb calls TRBD1, which cannot be checked without DNA. Germline V gene data show CDR1 as MDHEN and CDR2 as SYDVKM. The length of the CDR3 is 13 residues. CDR3 residues: CASIFTGGTEAFF.

J is TRBJ1-1 and V is TRBV18. CDR1 is KGHSH, CDR2 LQKENI, per germline. CDR3 length: 13 residues. CDR3 protein: CASSPERTDEAFF.

This chain joins TRBV29-1 and TRBJ2-3. This CDR3 spans 12 amino acids. Germline V gives CDR1 SQVTM, CDR2 ANQGSEA. CDR3 sequence: CSPFVVTDTQYF.

The chain couples TRBV9 to TRBJ1-1. Germline V gene data show CDR1 as SGDLS and CDR2 as YYNGEE. The CDR3 length is 13 residues. CDR3 residues: CASSSTMDTEAFF.

This chain connects TRBV7-9 to TRBJ2-7. The CDR3 is 14 amino acids. Germline values: CDR1 SEHNR, CDR2 FQNEAQ (reference sequence). The CDR3 loop reads CASSLAGGLHEQYF.

This chain links TRBV3-1 with TRBJ1-1; TCRdb selects TRBD1, and the lack of DNA leaves this call unchecked. Germline lookup yields CDR1 LGHDT and CDR2 YNNKEL (reference sequence). The length of the CDR3 is 17 residues. CDR3 protein: CASSQVARTDGITEAFF.

The J gene is TRBJ2-3, the V gene TRBV29-1; TCRdb lists TRBD1, though no DNA is available to test this call. This CDR3 has 14 residues. Germline loops: CDR1 SQVTM, CDR2 ANQGSEA. The CDR3 sequence is CSVPGWASTDTQYF.

The chain uses TRBV4-1 and TRBJ2-1; absent DNA, TCRdb's TRBD1 call cannot be checked. CDR3 length: 17 residues. The germline V gene has CDR1 MGHRA and CDR2 YSYEKL. CDR3 amino acids: CASSPRDGRAIYNEQFF.

The chain links TRBV10-3 to TRBJ2-1; no DNA is available, so the TRBD1 call from TCRdb remains unchecked. There are 15 residues in the CDR3. Germline CDR1 is ENHRY and CDR2 is SYGVKD. The CDR3 here is CAITAGQGSYNEQFF.

The gene calls are TRBV24-1 and TRBJ2-3; TCRdb indicates TRBD1, and absent DNA this call remains unverified. CDR3 size: 16 residues. CDR1 KGHDR and CDR2 SFDVKD come from the germline V gene. The CDR3 is CATSDRWGTGTDTQYF.

This rearrangement joins TRBV2 to TRBJ2-1. The V gene's germline CDR1 is SNHLY and CDR2 FYNNEI. CDR3 size: 15 residues. The CDR3 loop is CASPVAESSYNEQFF.

The rearrangement uses TRBV11-1 and TRBJ2-1; TCRdb lists TRBD1, though no DNA is available to test this call. This CDR3 is built from 16 residues. Per germline, CDR1 SGHAT and CDR2 FQDESV (reference sequence). This CDR3 is CASSLGQGGPDNEQFF.

The rearrangement uses TRBV5-1 and TRBJ2-1; TCRdb gives TRBD1 as the D gene, but with no DNA this cannot be confirmed. This CDR3 is built from 16 residues. Germline CDR1 reads SGHRS; CDR2 reads YFSETQ. The CDR3: CASTLRQGLAYNEQFF.

The chain has TRBV6-1 and TRBJ2-1; the D call from TCRdb, TRBD2, cannot be confirmed without DNA. Per the germline V gene, CDR1 is MNHNS and CDR2 is SASEGT. This CDR3 has 14 residues. CDR3 sequence reads: CASSVTSGRNEQFF.

The V and J genes are TRBV3-1 and TRBJ1-6; TCRdb lists TRBD1, though no DNA is available to test this call. CDR3 size: 13 residues. From germline, CDR1 is LGHDT and CDR2 YNNKEL (reference sequence). The CDR3: CASSQTGESPLHF.

J is TRBJ2-1 and V is TRBV3-1. CDR3 length: 15 amino acids. Germline V gene data show CDR1 as LGHDT and CDR2 as YNNKEL (reference sequence). CDR3: CASSQDPGLHNEQFF.

The V and J genes are TRBV7-3 and TRBJ2-3; checking the TCRdb D call of TRBD1 is not possible without DNA. Germline-derived CDR1 and CDR2 are SGHTA and FQGTGA. The CDR3 length is 18 residues. This CDR3 is CASSLMGTGQGITDTQYF. The full variable domain, in which reference TRBV7-3 and TRBJ2-3 provide the parts outside the CDR3, is GAGVSQTPSNKVTEKGKYVELRCDPISGHTALYWYRQSLGQGPEFLIYFQGTGAADDSGLPNDRFFAVRPEGSVSTLKIQRTERGDSAVYLCASSLMGTGQGITDTQYFGPGTRLTVL.

Here the CDR3 reads CASSSRQGKVGYTF. The rearrangement joins TRBV27 to TRBJ1-2; the D gene TCRdb calls, TRBD1, cannot be checked with no DNA. Per germline, CDR1 MNHEY and CDR2 SMNVEV (reference sequence). The CDR3 spans 14 residues.

V is TRBV15 and J is TRBJ1-2; TCRdb picks TRBD1, but there is no DNA to check that call. Germline CDR1 reads LNHNV; CDR2 reads YYDKDF (reference sequence). The CDR3 runs to 12 residues. This chain's CDR3 is CATSPGLYGYTF.

J is TRBJ2-7 and V is TRBV4-2; TCRdb reports TRBD1, a call that lacks DNA to check it against. Germline V gene sequence: CDR1 LGHNA, CDR2 YNFKEQ. The CDR3 consists of 16 residues. CDR3 protein: CASSQAGYQTTYEQYF.

This sequence joins TRBV12-3 or TRBV12-4 and TRBJ2-6. CDR3 length: 16 amino acids. The CDR3 sequence is CASSTFNYSGANVLTF.